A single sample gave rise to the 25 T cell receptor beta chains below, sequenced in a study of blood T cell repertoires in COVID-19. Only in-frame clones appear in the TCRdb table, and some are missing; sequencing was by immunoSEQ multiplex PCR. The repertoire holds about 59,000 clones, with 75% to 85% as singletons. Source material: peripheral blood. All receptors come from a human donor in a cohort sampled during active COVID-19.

For the CDR3, the DNA is TGTGCCAGCTCGCCGACAGGGGATATGAACACTGAAGCTTTCTTT. Its translation is CASSPTGDMNTEAFF. This chain uses TRBV18 with TRBJ1-1, with 8 bases matching TRBD1. Per germline, CDR1 KGHSH and CDR2 LQKENI. This CDR3 has 15 amino acids. With V trimmed by 6 bases and J by 0 bases, 6 bases remained unmatched. Filled out from reference TRBV18 and TRBJ1-1, the complete variable domain reads NAGVMQNPRHLVRRRGQEARLRCSPMKGHSHVYWYRQLPEEGLKFMVYLQKENIIDESGMPKERFSAEFPKEGPSILRIQQVVRGDSAAYFCASSPTGDMNTEAFFGQGTRLTVV.

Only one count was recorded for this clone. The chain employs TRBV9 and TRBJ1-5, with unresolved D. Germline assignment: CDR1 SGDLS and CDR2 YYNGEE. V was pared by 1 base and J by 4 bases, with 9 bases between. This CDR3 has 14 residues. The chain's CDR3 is CASSVRPGNQPQHF. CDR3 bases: TGTGCCAGCAGCGTAAGACCGGGAAATCAGCCCCAGCATTTT.

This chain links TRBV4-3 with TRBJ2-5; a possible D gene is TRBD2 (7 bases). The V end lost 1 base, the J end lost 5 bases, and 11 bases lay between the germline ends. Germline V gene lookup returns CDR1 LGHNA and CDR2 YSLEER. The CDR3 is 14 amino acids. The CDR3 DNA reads TGCGCCAGCAGCCAAGGGGGGGGCCGGGAGACCCAGTACTTC. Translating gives CASSQGGGRETQYF.

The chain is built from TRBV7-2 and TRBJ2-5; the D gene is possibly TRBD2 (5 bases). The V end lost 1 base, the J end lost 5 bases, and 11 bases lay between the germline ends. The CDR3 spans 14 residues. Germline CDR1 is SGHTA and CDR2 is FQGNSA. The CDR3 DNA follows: TGTGCCAGCAGCTTAGGGCTAGGAGGTGAGACCCAGTACTTC. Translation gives CASSLGLGGETQYF.

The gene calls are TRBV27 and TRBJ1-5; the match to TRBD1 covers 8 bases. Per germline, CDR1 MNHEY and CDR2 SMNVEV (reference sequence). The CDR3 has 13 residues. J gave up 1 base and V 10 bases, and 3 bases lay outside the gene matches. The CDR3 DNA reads TGTGCCACGGGACAGGAGAGCAATCAGCCCCAGCATTTT. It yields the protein CATGQESNQPQHF.

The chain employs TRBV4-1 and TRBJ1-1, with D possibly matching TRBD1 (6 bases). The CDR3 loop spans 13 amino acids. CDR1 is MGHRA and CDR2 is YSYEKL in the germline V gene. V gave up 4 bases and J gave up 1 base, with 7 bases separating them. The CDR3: CASSPGQNTEAFF. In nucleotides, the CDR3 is TGCGCCAGCAGCCCGGGACAGAACACTGAAGCTTTCTTT.

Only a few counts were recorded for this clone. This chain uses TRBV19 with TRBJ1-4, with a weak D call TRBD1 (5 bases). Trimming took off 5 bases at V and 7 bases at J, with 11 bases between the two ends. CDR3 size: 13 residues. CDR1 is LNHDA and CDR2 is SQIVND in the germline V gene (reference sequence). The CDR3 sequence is CASSGAFSEKLFF. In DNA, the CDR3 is TGTGCCAGTAGTGGGGCCTTTTCTGAAAAACTGTTTTTT.

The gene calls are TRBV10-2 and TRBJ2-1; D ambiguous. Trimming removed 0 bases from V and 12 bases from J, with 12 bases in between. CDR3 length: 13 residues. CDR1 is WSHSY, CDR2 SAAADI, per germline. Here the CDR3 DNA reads TGCGCCAGCAGTGAGTCGTCCCCCCCCGGGCAGTTCTTC. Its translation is CASSESSPPGQFF.

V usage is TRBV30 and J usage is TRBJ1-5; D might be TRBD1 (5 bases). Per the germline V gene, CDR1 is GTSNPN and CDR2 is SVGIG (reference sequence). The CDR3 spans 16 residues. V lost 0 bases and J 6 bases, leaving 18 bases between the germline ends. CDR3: CAWSVKAGIRGQPQHF. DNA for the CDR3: TGTGCCTGGAGTGTAAAGGCAGGGATTAGAGGTCAGCCCCAGCATTTT.

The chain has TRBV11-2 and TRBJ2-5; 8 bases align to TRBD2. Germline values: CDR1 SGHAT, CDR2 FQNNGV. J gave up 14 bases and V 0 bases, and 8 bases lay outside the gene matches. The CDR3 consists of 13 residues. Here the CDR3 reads CASSLESALAVYF. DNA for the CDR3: TGTGCCAGCAGCTTAGAAAGCGCACTAGCGGTATACTTC.

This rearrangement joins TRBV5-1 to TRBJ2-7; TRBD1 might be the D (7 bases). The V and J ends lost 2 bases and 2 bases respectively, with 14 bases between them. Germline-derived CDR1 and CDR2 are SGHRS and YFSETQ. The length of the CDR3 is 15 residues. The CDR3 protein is CASSFGGGLTYEQYF. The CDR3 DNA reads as TGCGCCAGCAGCTTCGGAGGGGGCTTGACCTACGAGCAGTACTTC.

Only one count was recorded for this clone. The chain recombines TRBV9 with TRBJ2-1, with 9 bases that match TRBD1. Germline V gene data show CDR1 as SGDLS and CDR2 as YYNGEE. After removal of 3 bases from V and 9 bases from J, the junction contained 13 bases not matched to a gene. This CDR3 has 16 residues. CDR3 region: CASSASPGQGRGEQFF. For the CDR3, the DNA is TGTGCCAGCAGCGCCTCCCCCGGACAGGGGAGAGGTGAGCAGTTCTTC.

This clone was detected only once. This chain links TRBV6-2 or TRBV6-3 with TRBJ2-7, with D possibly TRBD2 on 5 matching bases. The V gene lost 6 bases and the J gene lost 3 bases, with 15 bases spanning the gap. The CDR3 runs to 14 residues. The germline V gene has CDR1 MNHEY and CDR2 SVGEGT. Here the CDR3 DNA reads TGTGCCAGCAGCCTGGAGGTTGGCAGCTACGAGCAGTACTTC. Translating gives CASSLEVGSYEQYF.

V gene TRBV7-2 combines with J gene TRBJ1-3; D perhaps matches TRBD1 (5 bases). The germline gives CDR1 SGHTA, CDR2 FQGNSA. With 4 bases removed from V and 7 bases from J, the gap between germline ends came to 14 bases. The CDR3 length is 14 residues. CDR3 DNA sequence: TGTGCCAGCAGCTACAATGGGGCTCTGAACACCATATATTTT. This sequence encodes CASSYNGALNTIYF.

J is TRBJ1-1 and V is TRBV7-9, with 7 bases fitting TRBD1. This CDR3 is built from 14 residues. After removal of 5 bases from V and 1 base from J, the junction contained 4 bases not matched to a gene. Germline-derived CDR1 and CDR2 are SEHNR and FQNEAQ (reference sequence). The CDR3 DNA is TGTGCCAGCAGCCAGGGGGTAGCGAACACTGAAGCTTTCTTT. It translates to CASSQGVANTEAFF. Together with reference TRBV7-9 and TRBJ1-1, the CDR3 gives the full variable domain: DTGVSQNPRHKITKRGQNVTFRCDPISEHNRLYWYRQTLGQGPEFLTYFQNEAQLEKSRLLSDRFSAERPKGSFSTLEIQRTEQGDSAMYLCASSQGVANTEAFFGQGTRLTVV.

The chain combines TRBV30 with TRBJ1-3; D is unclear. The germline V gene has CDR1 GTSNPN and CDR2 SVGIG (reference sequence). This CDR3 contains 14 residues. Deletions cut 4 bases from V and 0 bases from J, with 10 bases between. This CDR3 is CAWTMGYSGNTIYF. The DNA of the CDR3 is TGTGCCTGGACGATGGGCTACTCTGGAAACACCATATATTTT.

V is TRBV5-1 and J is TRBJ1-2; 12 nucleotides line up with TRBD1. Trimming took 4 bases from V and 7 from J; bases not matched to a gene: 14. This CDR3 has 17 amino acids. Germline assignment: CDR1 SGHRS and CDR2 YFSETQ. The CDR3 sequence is CASSPGGTGGVPSGYTF. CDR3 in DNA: TGCGCCAGCAGCCCCGGGGGGACAGGGGGCGTCCCGAGTGGCTACACCTTC.

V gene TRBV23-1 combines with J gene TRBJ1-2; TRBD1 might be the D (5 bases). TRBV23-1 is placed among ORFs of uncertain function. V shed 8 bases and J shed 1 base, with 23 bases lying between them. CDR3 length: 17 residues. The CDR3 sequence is CASPRGGTEAFNYGYTF. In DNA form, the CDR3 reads TGCGCCAGCCCACGGGGGGGGACGGAAGCCTTTAACTATGGCTACACCTTC.

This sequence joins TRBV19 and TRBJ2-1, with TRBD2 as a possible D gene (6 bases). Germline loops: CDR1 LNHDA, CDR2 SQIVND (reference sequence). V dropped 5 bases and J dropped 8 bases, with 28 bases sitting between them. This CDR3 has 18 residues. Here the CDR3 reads CASSHPAGRGALGHEQFF. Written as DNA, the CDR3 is TGTGCCAGTAGTCACCCGGCGGGGCGGGGCGCCTTAGGCCATGAGCAGTTCTTC.

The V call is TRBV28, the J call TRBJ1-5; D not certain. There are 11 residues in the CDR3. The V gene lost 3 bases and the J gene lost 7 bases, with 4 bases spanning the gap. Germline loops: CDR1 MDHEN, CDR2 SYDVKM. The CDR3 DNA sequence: TGTGCCAGCAGTTTGAGACAGCCCCAGCATTTT. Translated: CASSLRQPQHF.

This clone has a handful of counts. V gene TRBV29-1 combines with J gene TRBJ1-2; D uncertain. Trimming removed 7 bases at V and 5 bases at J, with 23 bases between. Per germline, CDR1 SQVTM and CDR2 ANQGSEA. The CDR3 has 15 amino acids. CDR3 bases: TGCAGCGCCCCCCGGAGGGAGGGTGGCGATTATGGCTACACCTTC. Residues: CSAPRREGGDYGYTF.

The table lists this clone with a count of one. CDR3 in amino acids: CASRRTSGEETQYF. The CDR3 DNA sequence: TGTGCCAGCAGGAGGACTAGCGGGGAAGAGACCCAGTACTTC. This chain links TRBV6-5 with TRBJ2-5, with 12 bases identical to TRBD2. Germline-derived CDR1 and CDR2 are MNHEY and SVGAGI. J gave up 3 bases and V 6 bases, and 2 bases lay outside the gene matches. The CDR3 extends over 14 amino acids.

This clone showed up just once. CDR3 sequence reads: CASGSLGAFF. As DNA, the CDR3 is TGTGCCAGCGGCTCCCTCGGGGCTTTCTTT. This chain links TRBV6-6 with TRBJ1-1, with no clear D. The V end was cut by 8 bases, the J end by 11 bases, with 12 bases between. This CDR3 contains 10 residues. The germline gives CDR1 MNHNY, CDR2 SVGAGI (reference sequence).

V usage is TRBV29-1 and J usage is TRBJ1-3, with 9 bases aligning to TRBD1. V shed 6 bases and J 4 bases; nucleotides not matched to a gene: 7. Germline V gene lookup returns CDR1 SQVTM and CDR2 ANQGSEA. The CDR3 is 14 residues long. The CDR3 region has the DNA TGCAGCGTATTAGAAGGGACAGGGGGAAACACCATATATTTT. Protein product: CSVLEGTGGNTIYF.

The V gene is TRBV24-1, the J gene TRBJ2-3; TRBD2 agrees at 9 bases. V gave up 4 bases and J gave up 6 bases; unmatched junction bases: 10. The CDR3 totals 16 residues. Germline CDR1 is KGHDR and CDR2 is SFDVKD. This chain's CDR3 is CATSDHSGGPTDTQYF. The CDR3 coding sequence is TGTGCCACCAGTGACCATAGCGGGGGACCCACGGATACGCAGTATTTT.